One sample yielded the 29 T cell receptor beta chains listed below, sequenced in a study of blood T cells in healthy people across ages. A second about 6 to 12 cycle PCR used barcoded and J-beta primers. TCRdb called the 5' RACE reads again in MiXCR, with one record for every CDR3 protein. This sample yields 650,000 to 1,000,000 distinct CDR3 sequences, of which 35% to 40% are seen a single time; roughly 13% belongs to the top ten. The sequencing input was blood. The receptors originated from a man younger than 35 in good health.

The chain employs TRBV7-6 and TRBJ1-4, with 10 bases fitting TRBD1. Germline values: CDR1 SGHVS, CDR2 FNYEAQ. The CDR3 totals 15 residues. V shed 0 bases and J 7 bases; nucleotides not matched to a gene: 2. CDR3 sequence (DNA): TGTGCCAGCAGCTTAGCAGGGACAGGGGCTGAAAAACTGTTTTTT. As protein: CASSLAGTGAEKLFF.

V is TRBV7-2 and J is TRBJ2-7; 7 nucleotides agree with TRBD1. With V trimmed by 5 bases and J by 3 bases, 10 bases remained unmatched. Germline V CDR1 and CDR2: SGHTA, FQGNSA. The CDR3 runs to 15 residues. The CDR3 coding sequence is TGTGCCAGCAGCACGACAGGGTTGCCAATCTACGAGCAGTACTTC. Its translation is CASSTTGLPIYEQYF. The whole variable domain, filled in from reference TRBV7-2 and TRBJ2-7, reads GAGVSQSPSNKVTEKGKDVELRCDPISGHTALYWYRQSLGQGLEFLIYFQGNSAPDKSGLPSDRFSAERTGGSVSTLTIQRTQQEDSAVYLCASSTTGLPIYEQYFGPGTRLTVT.

This clonotype was picked up a small number of times. The chain joins TRBV12-3 or TRBV12-4 to TRBJ2-7; D is perhaps TRBD1 (5 bases). V dropped 5 bases and J dropped 1 base, with 15 bases sitting between them. This CDR3 region has 15 residues. The CDR3 coding sequence is TGTGCCAGCAGTCCCTATGGGTCAGGGTCCTACGAGCAGTACTTC. Its translation: CASSPYGSGSYEQYF.

The CDR3 reads CATSRDQGGFETQYF. For the CDR3, the DNA is TGTGCCACCAGCAGAGATCAAGGGGGGTTTGAGACCCAGTACTTC. The J gene is TRBJ2-5, the V gene TRBV15; tentatively, D is TRBD1 or TRBD2 (6 bases each). Germline V gene lookup returns CDR1 LNHNV and CDR2 YYDKDF (reference sequence). This CDR3 contains 15 residues. Trimming pared 0 bases from V and 5 bases from J, leaving 13 bases between.

The rearrangement joins TRBV14 to TRBJ1-2; D might be TRBD1 (5 bases). Germline V gene sequence: CDR1 SGHDN, CDR2 FVKESK. The CDR3 loop spans 14 amino acids. V dropped 1 base and J dropped 2 bases, with 8 bases sitting between them. This chain's CDR3 is CASSQGQSNYGYTF. CDR3 nucleotides: TGTGCCAGCAGCCAAGGACAGTCCAACTATGGCTACACCTTC. The whole variable domain, filled in from reference TRBV14 and TRBJ1-2, reads EAGVTQFPSHSVIEKGQTVTLRCDPISGHDNLYWYRRVMGKEIKFLLHFVKESKQDESGMPNNRFLAERTGGTYSTLKVQPAELEDSGVYFCASSQGQSNYGYTFGSGTRLTVV.

J is TRBJ1-2 and V is TRBV3-1; possible D gene TRBD1, 5 bases. Looked up from germline, CDR1 is LGHDT and CDR2 is YNNKEL (reference sequence). The CDR3 runs 17 residues. The V gene lost 5 bases and the J gene lost 1 base, with 20 bases spanning the gap. The CDR3 DNA follows: TGTGCCAGCAGCGGCGGGACCGCGACCTACTTTAACTATGGCTACACCTTC. It codes for CASSGGTATYFNYGYTF.

This sequence joins TRBV12-3 or TRBV12-4 and TRBJ2-4; 7 bases are shared with TRBD1. Unmatched junction bases numbered 18, after V lost 10 bases and J lost 0 bases. The CDR3 runs to 18 residues. The CDR3: CATIQPGQTPPAKNIQYF. CDR3 in DNA: TGTGCCACCATACAACCGGGACAGACTCCTCCAGCCAAAAACATTCAGTACTTC.

This clonotype was observed a few times. The genes are TRBV12-3 or TRBV12-4 and TRBJ1-2; D unresolved. This CDR3 comprises 15 residues. V gave up 7 bases and J gave up 0 bases, with 15 bases separating them. The CDR3 DNA follows: TGTGCCAGCAAAAAGGGCCGATCCACTAACTATGGCTACACCTTC. Translating gives CASKKGRSTNYGYTF.

Comments on this clonotype: Given a much more abundant clone one base away, this may be a read error. This chain links TRBV5-1 with TRBJ2-7; 7 bases are a match to TRBD1. The V gene end was trimmed by 1 base and the J gene end by 7 bases; junction bases not matched to a gene: 11. Germline CDR1 reads SGHRS; CDR2 reads YFSETQ. There are 15 residues in the CDR3. CDR3 protein: CASSLRTGPYNEQYF. The CDR3 coding sequence is TGCGCCAGCAGCTTGAGGACAGGTCCCTACAATGAGCAGTACTTC.

There are a few counts of this clonotype. This chain's CDR3 is CASSRQGGGAQPQHF. The CDR3 coding sequence is TGTGCCAGCAGCCGACAGGGCGGCGGGGCTCAGCCCCAGCATTTT. J is TRBJ1-5 and V is TRBV12-3 or TRBV12-4, with 7 nucleotides matching TRBD1. The CDR3 has 15 amino acids. V shed 6 bases and J 6 bases; nucleotides not matched to a gene: 11.

This clonotype was detected ten times or more. The CDR3 protein is CASGPPLSSAGTISYEQYF. In nucleotides, the CDR3 is TGTGCTAGTGGTCCTCCTCTTTCCTCGGCGGGGACGATCTCCTACGAGCAGTACTTC. This chain links TRBV12-5 with TRBJ2-7, with D possibly matching TRBD2 (6 bases). The CDR3 is 19 amino acids. With 5 bases removed from V and 0 bases from J, the gap between germline ends came to 26 bases. Germline CDR1 and CDR2: LGHNT and FRNRAP.

This clonotype has a handful of counts. This chain joins TRBV9 and TRBJ2-1, with D perhaps given as TRBD1 or TRBD2 (5 bases each). Trimming cost V 0 bases and J 2 bases, with 15 bases left between them. Germline CDR1 is SGDLS and CDR2 is YYNGEE. The CDR3 covers 17 residues. CDR3 sequence reads: CASSVGTGHLTYNEQFF. Here the CDR3 DNA reads TGTGCCAGCAGCGTAGGGACGGGGCACTTGACCTACAATGAGCAGTTCTTC. Full variable domain (outside the CDR3, taken from reference TRBV9 and TRBJ2-1): DSGVTQTPKHLITATGQRVTLRCSPRSGDLSVYWYQQSLDQGLQFLIQYYNGEERAKGNILERFSAQQFPDLHSELNLSSLELGDSALYFCASSVGTGHLTYNEQFFGPGTRLTVL.

A few counts support this clonotype. The rearrangement joins TRBV7-9 to TRBJ2-6; either TRBD1 or TRBD2 may supply D (5 bases each). Trimming took off 1 base at V and 0 bases at J, with 13 bases between the two ends. CDR3 length: 18 residues. Germline CDR1 and CDR2: SEHNR and FQNEAQ (reference sequence). CDR3 in DNA: TGTGCCAGCAGCTTAGGTGGGACGGAAAACTCTGGGGCCAACGTCCTGACTTTC. The encoded protein is CASSLGGTENSGANVLTF.

This clonotype was seen more than once but under ten times. The chain has TRBV10-3 and TRBJ2-3, with 11 bases matching TRBD1. V lost 3 bases and J lost 11; bases outside the gene matches: 4. Germline assignment: CDR1 ENHRY and CDR2 SYGVKD. The CDR3 covers 13 residues. The CDR3 loop is CAISDEGTGGQYF. CDR3 DNA sequence: TGTGCCATCAGTGACGAAGGGACAGGGGGGCAGTATTTT.

Worth noting for this clonotype: A single base separates this from a much larger clone, so it may be a read error. The chain carries TRBV15 and TRBJ2-1, with a weak D call TRBD1 (6 bases). The CDR3 covers 18 residues. The ends were cut back, 5 bases at V and 4 bases at J, with 24 bases in the middle. Per the germline V gene, CDR1 is LNHNV and CDR2 is YYDKDF (reference sequence). CDR3 region: CATSGGLEPGVRYNEQFF. CDR3 coding DNA: TGTGCCACCAGCGGAGGATTAGAGCCAGGGGTCCGGTACAATGAGCAGTTCTTC.

This clonotype was observed a handful of times. This sequence joins TRBV7-9 and TRBJ1-1, with D perhaps matching TRBD1 (6 bases). Germline V gene sequence: CDR1 SEHNR, CDR2 FQNEAQ (reference sequence). The CDR3 totals 15 residues. V was cut by 1 base and J by 4 bases, with 13 bases left in between. The DNA for the CDR3 is TGTGCCAGCAGCTTAGTGACTGGGGGCGGCACTGAAGCTTTCTTT. Protein sequence: CASSLVTGGGTEAFF.

About this clonotype itself: Just one base apart from a much larger clone, this may be a read error. J is TRBJ2-1 and V is TRBV5-1, with TRBD2 identical over 10 bases. The CDR3 has 18 residues. Unmatched junction bases numbered 18, after V lost 2 bases and J lost 10 bases. Looked up from germline, CDR1 is SGHRS and CDR2 is YFSETQ. For the CDR3, the DNA is TGCGCCAGCAGCTTCGGTCTAGCGGGGGCCGAGAGCTCCTACGAGCAGTTCTTC. Residues: CASSFGLAGAESSYEQFF.

The chain employs TRBV5-1 and TRBJ2-1, with D possibly matching TRBD1 (5 bases). This CDR3 comprises 14 residues. Germline V lookup: CDR1 SGHRS, CDR2 YFSETQ. The V and J ends lost 5 bases and 7 bases respectively, with 16 bases between them. CDR3 protein: CASRVAGSRNEQFF. CDR3 in DNA: TGCGCCAGCAGGGTGGCAGGGTCCCGGAATGAGCAGTTCTTC.

This clonotype was observed a few times. The chain employs TRBV12-3 or TRBV12-4 and TRBJ2-4; D gene unclear. V was trimmed by 1 base and J by 10 bases, leaving 14 bases between them. This CDR3 is built from 14 residues. The CDR3 loop reads CASSLVQPPGIQYF. CDR3 DNA sequence: TGTGCCAGCAGTTTAGTCCAGCCTCCGGGTATTCAGTACTTC.

This clonotype occurred many times. CDR3 coding DNA: TGTGCCAGCAGTTTATTCAGGGGAGAGACCCAGTACTTC. This translates into CASSLFRGETQYF. This sequence joins TRBV27 and TRBJ2-5; D might be TRBD1 (6 bases). CDR1 and CDR2 from the germline V gene are MNHEY and SMNVEV (reference sequence). CDR3 length: 13 amino acids. V lost 1 base and J lost 4, with 7 bases in between.

V usage is TRBV16 and J usage is TRBJ2-1; D is perhaps TRBD1 (6 bases). V gave up 4 bases and J gave up 3 bases, with 13 bases separating them. Germline CDR1 KGHSY, CDR2 FQNENV. This CDR3 region has 15 residues. CDR3 nucleotide sequence: TGTGCCAGCAGCCCACAGGGACGGTACTACAATGAGCAGTTCTTC. Translation: CASSPQGRYYNEQFF.

The rearrangement joins TRBV27 to TRBJ2-5; TRBD1 matches 7 bases. This CDR3 has 15 residues. CDR1 is MNHEY and CDR2 is SMNVEV in the germline V gene (reference sequence). Trimming at V came to 10 bases and at J to 4 bases, leaving 15 bases not matched to a gene. DNA for the CDR3: TGTGCCACCATCGGGACAGTGGGATTAGGAGAGACCCAGTACTTC. It yields the protein CATIGTVGLGETQYF.

This clonotype showed up just a few times. The genes are TRBV10-3 and TRBJ2-3; D perhaps matches TRBD2 (6 bases). Germline lookup yields CDR1 ENHRY and CDR2 SYGVKD. This CDR3 spans 13 amino acids. V lost 10 bases, J lost 4 bases, and 15 bases lay in between. The CDR3 reads CASQRDLSDTQYF. DNA for the CDR3: TGTGCCAGTCAAAGGGACTTGTCAGATACGCAGTATTTT.

The gene calls are TRBV3-1 and TRBJ1-1; D may be TRBD1 (6 bases). V lost 0 bases and J 10 bases, leaving 12 bases between the germline ends. The CDR3 sequence is 13 residues long. Per the germline V gene, CDR1 is LGHDT and CDR2 is YNNKEL (reference sequence). This CDR3 reads CASSQEVQGLAFF. In nucleotides, the CDR3 is TGTGCCAGCAGCCAAGAAGTACAGGGTCTAGCTTTCTTT.

Comments on this clonotype: Given a much more abundant clone one base away, this may be a read error. The chain employs TRBV3-1 and TRBJ1-5, with D uncertain. The CDR3 has 12 amino acids. CDR1 is LGHDT and CDR2 is YNNKEL in the germline V gene (reference sequence). This CDR3 is CTSSRENQPQHF. The DNA of the CDR3 is TGTACCAGCAGCCGAGAGAATCAGCCCCAGCATTTT.

This clonotype was counted at least ten times. The chain joins TRBV10-3 to TRBJ2-3; D is possibly TRBD1 (6 bases). V lost 3 bases to trimming and J lost 3 bases, with 10 bases between them. From germline, CDR1 is ENHRY and CDR2 SYGVKD. This CDR3 is 14 amino acids long. CDR3 amino acids: CAISDRGITDTQYF. The CDR3 coding sequence is TGTGCCATCAGTGACAGGGGTATTACAGATACGCAGTATTTT.

V and J are TRBV25-1 and TRBJ2-4; either TRBD1 or TRBD2 may fit D (6 bases each). The V end lost 4 bases, the J end lost 3 bases, and 10 bases lay between the germline ends. This CDR3 has 14 residues. CDR1 is MGHDK, CDR2 SYGVNS, per germline. The CDR3: CASSGGAGKNIQYF. CDR3 bases: TGTGCCAGCAGTGGGGGGGCCGGCAAAAACATTCAGTACTTC.

The V gene is TRBV3-1, the J gene TRBJ1-1; D gene unclear. The V and J ends lost 2 bases and 1 base respectively, with 8 bases between them. The CDR3 is 14 amino acids. Per the germline V gene, CDR1 is LGHDT and CDR2 is YNNKEL (reference sequence). CDR3: CASSQMPENTEAFF. In DNA, the CDR3 is TGTGCCAGCAGCCAAATGCCTGAGAACACTGAAGCTTTCTTT.

This chain links TRBV7-8 with TRBJ2-1; D unclear. The germline gives CDR1 SGHVS, CDR2 FQNEAQ. This CDR3 has 15 residues. V was cut by 8 bases and J by 2 bases, with 16 bases left in between. This CDR3 reads CASGSRAGPYNEQFF. CDR3 nucleotides: TGTGCCAGCGGATCCCGCGCAGGCCCCTACAATGAGCAGTTCTTC.